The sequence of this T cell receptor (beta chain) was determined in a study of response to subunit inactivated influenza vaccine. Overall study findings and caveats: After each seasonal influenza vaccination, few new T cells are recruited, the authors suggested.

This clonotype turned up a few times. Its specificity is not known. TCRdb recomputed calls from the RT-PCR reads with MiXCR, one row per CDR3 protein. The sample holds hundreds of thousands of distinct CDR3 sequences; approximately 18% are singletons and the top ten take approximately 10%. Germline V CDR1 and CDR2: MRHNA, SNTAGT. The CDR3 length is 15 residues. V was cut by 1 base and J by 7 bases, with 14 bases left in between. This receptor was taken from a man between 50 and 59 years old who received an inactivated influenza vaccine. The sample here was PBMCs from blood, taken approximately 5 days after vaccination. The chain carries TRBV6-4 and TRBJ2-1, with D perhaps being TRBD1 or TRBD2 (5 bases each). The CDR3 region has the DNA TGTGCCAGCAGTGACTGGAATACTGAGGGGAATGAGCAGTTCTTC. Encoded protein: CASSDWNTEGNEQFF.